What follows are 2 T cell receptor beta chains derived from one specimen sequenced in a study of human T cells and chemical hapten exposure. The time point: patch test 1, 2 weeks after DPC sensitization. Described treatment: therapeutic diphenylcyclopropenone sensitization with weekly scalp DPC. TCRdb recomputed calls from the RACE reads with MiXCR, one row per CDR3 protein. In the table there are 75,000 to 95,000 distinct CDR3 sequences, about 11% of which are singletons. Here the sequenced sample was whole blood, taken in connection with sensitization to the hapten diphenylcyclopropenone (DPC). These receptors originate from a woman in her sixties with alopecia areata. Some clones in this sample may be carry-over from other donors' samples.

This clonotype was counted many times. The gene calls are TRBV7-2 and TRBJ2-5; 9 bases align to TRBD1. J was trimmed by 5 bases and V by 5 bases; bases with no gene match: 12. This CDR3 comprises 16 residues. CDR1 and CDR2 from the germline V gene are SGHTA and FQGNSA. CDR3 sequence reads: CASSGQGSDRGETQYF. The CDR3 DNA is TGTGCCAGCAGCGGACAAGGCTCAGACAGGGGGGAGACCCAGTACTTC.

This clonotype was seen at least ten times. The gene calls are TRBV30 and TRBJ1-3; D may be TRBD1 (5 bases). V lost 0 bases to trimming and J lost 2 bases, with 14 bases between them. The CDR3 is 16 residues long. CDR1 GTSNPN and CDR2 SVGIG come from the germline V gene (reference sequence). CDR3 sequence reads: CAWSVPRASTGNTIYF. The CDR3 region has the DNA TGTGCCTGGAGTGTACCCAGGGCATCAACTGGAAACACCATATATTTT.